The clone carrying this TCR beta chain was seen many times. These data are taken from a study of spatial heterogeneity in lung cancer. Study as a whole: There were consistently more beta-chain sequences detected than alpha-chain sequences.

CDR3 length: 18 amino acids. Germline-derived CDR1 and CDR2 are SGHVS and FQNEAQ. V lost 5 bases and J lost 4, with 25 bases in between. Each CDR3 protein is one row after TCRdb ran MiXCR on the 5' RACE reads. The data contain roughly 13,000 distinct CDR3 sequences, 3% to 4.5% of them singletons. The time point: sample taken at primary tumor resection. This TCR was recovered from a male donor with early-stage non-small cell lung cancer. This sample comprised PBMCs, obtained at surgery. The J gene is TRBJ2-3, the V gene TRBV7-8; D is possibly TRBD2 (8 bases). The CDR3 region has the DNA TGTGCCAGCAGCGCGCGGCTAGCGGGCTCCAGGGGGGCAGATACGCAGTATTTT. Amino acid sequence: CASSARLAGSRGADTQYF.